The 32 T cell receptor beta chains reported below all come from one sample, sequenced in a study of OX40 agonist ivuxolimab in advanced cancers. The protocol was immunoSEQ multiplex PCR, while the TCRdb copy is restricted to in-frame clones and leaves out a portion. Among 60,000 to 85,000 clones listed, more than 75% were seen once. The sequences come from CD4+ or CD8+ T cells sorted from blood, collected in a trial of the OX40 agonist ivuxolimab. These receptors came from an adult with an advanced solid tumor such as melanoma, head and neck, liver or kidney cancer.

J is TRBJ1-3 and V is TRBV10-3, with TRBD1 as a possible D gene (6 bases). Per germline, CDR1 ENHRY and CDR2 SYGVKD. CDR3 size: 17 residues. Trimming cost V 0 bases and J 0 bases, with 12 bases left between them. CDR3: CAISESTTGSSGNTIYF. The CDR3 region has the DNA TGTGCCATCAGTGAGTCTACGACAGGCAGCTCTGGAAACACCATATATTTT.

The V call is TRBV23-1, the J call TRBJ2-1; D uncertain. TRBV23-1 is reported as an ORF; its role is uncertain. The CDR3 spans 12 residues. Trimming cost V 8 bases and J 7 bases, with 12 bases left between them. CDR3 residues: CASPNPPNEQFF. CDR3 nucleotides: TGCGCCAGCCCCAACCCGCCAAATGAGCAGTTCTTC.

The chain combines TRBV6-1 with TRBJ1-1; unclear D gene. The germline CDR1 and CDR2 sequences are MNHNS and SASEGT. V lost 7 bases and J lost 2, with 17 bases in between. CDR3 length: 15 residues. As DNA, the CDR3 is TGTGCCAGCAAGACTCGGCGGGTGGAAAACACTGAAGCTTTCTTT. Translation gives CASKTRRVENTEAFF.

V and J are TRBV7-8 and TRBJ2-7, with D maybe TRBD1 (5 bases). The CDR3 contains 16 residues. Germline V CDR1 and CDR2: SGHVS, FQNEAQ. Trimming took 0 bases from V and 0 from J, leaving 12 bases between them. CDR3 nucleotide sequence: TGTGCCAGCAGCTTAGCGCAGGGATCAATCTCCTACGAGCAGTACTTC. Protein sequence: CASSLAQGSISYEQYF.

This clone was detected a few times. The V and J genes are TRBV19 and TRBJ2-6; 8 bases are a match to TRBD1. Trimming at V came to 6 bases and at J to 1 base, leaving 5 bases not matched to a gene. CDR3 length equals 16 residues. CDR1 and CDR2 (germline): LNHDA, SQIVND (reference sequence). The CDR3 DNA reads TGTGCCAGTAGGACAGGGGCGGTATCTGGGGCCAACGTCCTGACTTTC. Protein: CASRTGAVSGANVLTF.

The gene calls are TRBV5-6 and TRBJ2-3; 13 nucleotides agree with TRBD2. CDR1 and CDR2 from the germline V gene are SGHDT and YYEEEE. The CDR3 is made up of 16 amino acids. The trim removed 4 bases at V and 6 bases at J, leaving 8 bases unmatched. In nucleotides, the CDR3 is TGTGCCAGCAGCGAGACTAGCGGGGGGCCTGGGGATACGCAGTATTTT. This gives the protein CASSETSGGPGDTQYF.

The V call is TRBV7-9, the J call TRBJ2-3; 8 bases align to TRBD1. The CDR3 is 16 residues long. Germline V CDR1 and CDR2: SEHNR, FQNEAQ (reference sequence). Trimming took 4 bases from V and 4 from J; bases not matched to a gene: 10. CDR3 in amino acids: CASSSQAGGASDTQYF. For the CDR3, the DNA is TGTGCCAGCAGCTCCCAGGCAGGGGGCGCATCAGATACGCAGTATTTT.

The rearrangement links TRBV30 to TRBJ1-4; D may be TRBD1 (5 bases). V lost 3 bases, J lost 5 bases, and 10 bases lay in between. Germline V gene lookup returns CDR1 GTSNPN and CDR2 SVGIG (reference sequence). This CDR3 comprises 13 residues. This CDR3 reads CAWRSQANEKLFF. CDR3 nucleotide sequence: TGTGCCTGGAGGTCACAGGCAAATGAAAAACTGTTTTTT. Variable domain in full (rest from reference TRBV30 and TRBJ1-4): SQTIHQWPATLVQPVGSPLSLECTVEGTSNPNLYWYRQAAGRGLQLLFYSVGIGQISSEVPQNLSASRPQDRQFILSSKKLLLSDSGFYLCAWRSQANEKLFFGSGTQLSVL.

CDR3 loop: CASSYSLRKNEKLFF. The CDR3 DNA reads as TGTGCCAGCAGTTACTCCTTACGGAAAAATGAAAAACTGTTTTTT. V usage is TRBV6-6 and J usage is TRBJ1-4; D is unresolved. Germline CDR1 is MNHNY and CDR2 is SVGAGI (reference sequence). The length of the CDR3 is 15 residues. Trimming took 0 bases from V and 5 from J, leaving 10 bases between them.

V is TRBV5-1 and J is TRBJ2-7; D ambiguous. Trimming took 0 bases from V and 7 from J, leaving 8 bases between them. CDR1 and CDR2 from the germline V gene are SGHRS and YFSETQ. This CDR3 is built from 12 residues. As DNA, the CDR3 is TGCGCCAGCAGCTTGGACTCTGGGGAGCAGTACTTC. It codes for CASSLDSGEQYF.

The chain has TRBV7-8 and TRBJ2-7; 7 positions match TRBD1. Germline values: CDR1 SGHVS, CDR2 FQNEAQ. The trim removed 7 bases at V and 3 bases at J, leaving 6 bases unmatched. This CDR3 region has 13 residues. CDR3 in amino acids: CASNRDSDYEQYF. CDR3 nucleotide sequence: TGTGCCAGCAACCGGGACAGTGACTACGAGCAGTACTTC.

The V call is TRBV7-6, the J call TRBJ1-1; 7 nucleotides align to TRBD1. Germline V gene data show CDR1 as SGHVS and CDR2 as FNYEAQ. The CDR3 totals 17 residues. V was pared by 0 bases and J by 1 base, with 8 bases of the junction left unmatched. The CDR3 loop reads CASSLAGTALRNTEAFF. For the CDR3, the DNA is TGTGCCAGCAGCTTAGCCGGGACAGCCCTACGGAACACTGAAGCTTTCTTT.

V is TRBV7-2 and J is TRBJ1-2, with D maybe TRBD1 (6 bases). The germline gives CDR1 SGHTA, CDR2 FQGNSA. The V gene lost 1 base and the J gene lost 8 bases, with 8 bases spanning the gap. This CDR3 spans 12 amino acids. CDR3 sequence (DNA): TGTGCCAGCAGCTTAGTTGGGGGCGGCTACACCTTC. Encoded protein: CASSLVGGGYTF.

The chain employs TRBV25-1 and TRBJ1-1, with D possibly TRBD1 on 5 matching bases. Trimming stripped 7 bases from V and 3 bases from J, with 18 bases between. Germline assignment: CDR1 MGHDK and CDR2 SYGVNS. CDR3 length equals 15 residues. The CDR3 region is CASKGTLGTDTEAFF. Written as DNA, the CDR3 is TGTGCCAGCAAGGGAACTCTAGGGACGGACACTGAAGCTTTCTTT.

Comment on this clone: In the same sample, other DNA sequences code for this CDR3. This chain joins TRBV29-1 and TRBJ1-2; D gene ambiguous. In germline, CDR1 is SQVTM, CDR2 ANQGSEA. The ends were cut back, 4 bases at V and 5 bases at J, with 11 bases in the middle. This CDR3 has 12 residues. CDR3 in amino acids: CSVVQERYGYTF. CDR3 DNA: TGCAGCGTTGTTCAGGAAAGATATGGCTACACCTTC.

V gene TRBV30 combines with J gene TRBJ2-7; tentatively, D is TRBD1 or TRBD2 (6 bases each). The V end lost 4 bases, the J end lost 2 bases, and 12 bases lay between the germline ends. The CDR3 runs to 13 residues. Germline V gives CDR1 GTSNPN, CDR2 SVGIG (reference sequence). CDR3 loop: CAWTGGSAYEQYF. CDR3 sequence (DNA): TGTGCCTGGACCGGGGGCAGCGCCTACGAGCAGTACTTC.

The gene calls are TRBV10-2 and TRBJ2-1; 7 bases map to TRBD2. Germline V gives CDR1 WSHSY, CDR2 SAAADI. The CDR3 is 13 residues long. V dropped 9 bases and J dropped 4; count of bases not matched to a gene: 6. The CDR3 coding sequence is TGCGCCAGTTCGGGACTAAAATACAATGAGCAGTTCTTC. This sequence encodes CASSGLKYNEQFF.

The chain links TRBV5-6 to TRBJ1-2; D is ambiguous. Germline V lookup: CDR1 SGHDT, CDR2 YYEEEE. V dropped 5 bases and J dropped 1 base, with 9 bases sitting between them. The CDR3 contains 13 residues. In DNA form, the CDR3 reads TGTGCCAGCAGTCGCGACCGTAACTATGGCTACACCTTC. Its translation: CASSRDRNYGYTF.

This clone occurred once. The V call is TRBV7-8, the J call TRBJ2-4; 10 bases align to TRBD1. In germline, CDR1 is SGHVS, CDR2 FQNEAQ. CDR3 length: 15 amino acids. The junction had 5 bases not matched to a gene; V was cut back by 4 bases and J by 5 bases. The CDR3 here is CASSSAGQGENIQYF. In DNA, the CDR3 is TGTGCCAGCAGCTCAGCTGGACAGGGGGAAAACATTCAGTACTTC.

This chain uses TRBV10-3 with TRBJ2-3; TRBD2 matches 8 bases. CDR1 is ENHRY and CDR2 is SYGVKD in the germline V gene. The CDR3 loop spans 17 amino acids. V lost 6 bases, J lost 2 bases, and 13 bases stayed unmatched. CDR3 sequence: CAISPLGVSGTTDTQYF. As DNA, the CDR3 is TGTGCCATCAGCCCCCTTGGGGTTAGCGGGACCACAGATACGCAGTATTTT.

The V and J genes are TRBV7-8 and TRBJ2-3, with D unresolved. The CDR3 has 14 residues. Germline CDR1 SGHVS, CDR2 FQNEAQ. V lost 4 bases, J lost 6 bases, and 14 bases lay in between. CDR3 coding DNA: TGTGCCAGCAGCTCCACAGCCCTCAGTGATACGCAGTATTTT. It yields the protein CASSSTALSDTQYF.

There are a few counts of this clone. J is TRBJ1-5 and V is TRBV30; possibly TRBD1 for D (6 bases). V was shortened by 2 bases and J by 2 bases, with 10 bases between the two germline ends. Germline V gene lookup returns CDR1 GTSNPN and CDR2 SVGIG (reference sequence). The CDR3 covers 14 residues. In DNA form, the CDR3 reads TGTGCCTGGAGTTTAAACAGGGGCAATCAGCCCCAGCATTTT. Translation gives CAWSLNRGNQPQHF.

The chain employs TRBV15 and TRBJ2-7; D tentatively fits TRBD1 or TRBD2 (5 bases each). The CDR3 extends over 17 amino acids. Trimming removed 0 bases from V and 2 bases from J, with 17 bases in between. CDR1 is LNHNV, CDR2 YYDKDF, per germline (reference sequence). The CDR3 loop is CATSREIYAQGAYEQYF. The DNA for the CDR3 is TGTGCCACCAGCAGAGAGATTTACGCTCAGGGAGCCTACGAGCAGTACTTC.

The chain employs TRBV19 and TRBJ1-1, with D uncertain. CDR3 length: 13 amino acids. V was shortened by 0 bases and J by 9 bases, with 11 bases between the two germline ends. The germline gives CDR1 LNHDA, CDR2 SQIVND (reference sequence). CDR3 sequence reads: CASSIEPTVKAFF. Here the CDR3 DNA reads TGTGCCAGTAGTATAGAACCCACAGTGAAAGCTTTCTTT.

CDR3 sequence: CASSPGLASSYNSPLHF. CDR3 DNA sequence: TGTGCCAGCAGCCCGGGACTGGCAAGCTCCTATAATTCACCCCTCCACTTT. The rearrangement joins TRBV13 to TRBJ1-6, with D possibly TRBD1 on 5 matching bases. Per the germline V gene, CDR1 is PRHDT and CDR2 is FYEKMQ (reference sequence). Trimming stripped 5 bases from V and 0 bases from J, with 14 bases between. The CDR3 is made up of 17 amino acids.

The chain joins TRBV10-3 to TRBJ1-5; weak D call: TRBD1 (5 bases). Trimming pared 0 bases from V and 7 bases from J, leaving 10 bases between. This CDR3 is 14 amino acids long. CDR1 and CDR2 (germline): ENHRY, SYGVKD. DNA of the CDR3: TGTGCCATCAGTGAGTCCAGGGACGGACAGCCCCAGCATTTT. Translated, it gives CAISESRDGQPQHF.

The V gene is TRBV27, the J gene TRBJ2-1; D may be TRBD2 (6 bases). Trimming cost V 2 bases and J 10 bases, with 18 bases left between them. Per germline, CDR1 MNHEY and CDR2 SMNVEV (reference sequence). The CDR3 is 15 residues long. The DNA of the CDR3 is TGTGCCAGCAGTTTAAACGGGAGAGGCCGTGGGGAGCAGTTCTTC. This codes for CASSLNGRGRGEQFF.

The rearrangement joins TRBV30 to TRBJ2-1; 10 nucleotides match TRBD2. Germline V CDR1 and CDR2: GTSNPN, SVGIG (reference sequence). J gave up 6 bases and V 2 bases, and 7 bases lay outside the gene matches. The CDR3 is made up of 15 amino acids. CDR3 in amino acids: CAWSLAGVMLNEQFF. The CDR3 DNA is TGTGCCTGGAGTCTAGCGGGGGTCATGCTCAATGAGCAGTTCTTC.

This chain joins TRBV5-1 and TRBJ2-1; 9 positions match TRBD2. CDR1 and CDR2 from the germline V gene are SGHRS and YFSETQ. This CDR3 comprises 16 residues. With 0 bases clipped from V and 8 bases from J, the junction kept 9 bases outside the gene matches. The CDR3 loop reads CASSLGVSGRTYEQFF. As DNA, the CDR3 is TGCGCCAGCAGCTTGGGGGTTAGCGGGAGAACTTATGAGCAGTTCTTC.

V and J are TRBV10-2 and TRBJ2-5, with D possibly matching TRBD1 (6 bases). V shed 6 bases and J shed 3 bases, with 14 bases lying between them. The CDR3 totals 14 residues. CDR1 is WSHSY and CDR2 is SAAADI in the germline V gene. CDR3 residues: CASRRGTREETQYF. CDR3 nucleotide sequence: TGCGCCAGCAGGAGGGGGACACGAGAAGAGACCCAGTACTTC.

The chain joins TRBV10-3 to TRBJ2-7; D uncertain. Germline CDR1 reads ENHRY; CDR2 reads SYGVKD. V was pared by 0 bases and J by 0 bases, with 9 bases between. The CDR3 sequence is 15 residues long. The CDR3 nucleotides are TGTGCCATCAGTGAGTCCTCTTGGGACTCCTACGAGCAGTACTTC. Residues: CAISESSWDSYEQYF.

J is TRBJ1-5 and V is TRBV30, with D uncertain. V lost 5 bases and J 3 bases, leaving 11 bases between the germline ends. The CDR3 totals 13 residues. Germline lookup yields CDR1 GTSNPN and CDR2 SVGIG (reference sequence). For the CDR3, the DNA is TGTGCCTGGGCCCAGGCGTTCAATCAGCCCCAGCATTTT. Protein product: CAWAQAFNQPQHF.